These 19 T cell receptor beta chains were all obtained from the same sample, sequenced in a study of T cells in Graves' hyperthyroidism and ophthalmopathy. Using RNA transcripts as the source, TCR beta CDR3 regions were amplified. First-round RT-PCR targeting the TCR CDR3 was performed with the HTBI primer set. TCRdb processed the multiplex PCR reads anew with MiXCR; each CDR3 protein has one entry. The table lists some 300,000 distinct CDR3 sequences, roughly an eighth of them singletons, with roughly 8.2% in the top ten. Sequencing used blood. Receptor source: a woman between 35 and 50 years old with Graves' hyperthyroidism.

This clonotype was detected many times. The chain has TRBV12-3 or TRBV12-4 and TRBJ1-1; D possibly corresponds to TRBD1 (6 bases). Trimming left V 1 base short and J 5 bases short, with 14 bases between. The CDR3 loop spans 15 amino acids. CDR3 amino acids: CASSLVGRGRTEAFF. CDR3 DNA sequence: TGTGCCAGCAGTTTAGTCGGCAGGGGAAGAACTGAAGCTTTCTTT.

V and J are TRBV29-1 and TRBJ2-5; 9 nucleotides align to TRBD2. The V gene end was trimmed by 3 bases and the J gene end by 6 bases; junction bases not matched to a gene: 5. The CDR3 is 13 residues long. Germline V gene data show CDR1 as SQVTM and CDR2 as ANQGSEA. The CDR3 sequence is CSVDAGGGKTQYF. CDR3 DNA sequence: TGCAGCGTTGACGCGGGAGGGGGGAAGACCCAGTACTTC.

In this sample, this clonotype turned up many times. The chain links TRBV2 to TRBJ1-1; D is undetermined. The CDR3 is made up of 11 amino acids. CDR1 is SNHLY, CDR2 FYNNEI, per germline. V lost 9 bases, J lost 1 base, and 6 bases lay in between. The CDR3 loop reads CASHTNTEAFF. The CDR3 DNA follows: TGTGCCAGTCATACGAACACTGAAGCTTTCTTT.

The genes are TRBV20-1 and TRBJ2-3, with 16 bases identical to TRBD2. J lost 0 bases, V lost 6 bases, and 12 bases had no gene match. The CDR3 has 19 amino acids. CDR1 and CDR2 from the germline V gene are DFQATT and SNEGSKA (reference sequence). The CDR3 DNA sequence: TGCAGTGCAGCCTCGGGACTAGCGGGAGGGGGGGCTAGCACAGATACGCAGTATTTT. Protein product: CSAASGLAGGGASTDTQYF.

Ten or more counts support this clonotype. This chain joins TRBV12-3 or TRBV12-4 and TRBJ1-1; unclear D gene. V lost 6 bases and J lost 7, with 9 bases in between. CDR3 length: 11 residues. The CDR3 spells CASSRRFEAFF. The CDR3 coding sequence is TGTGCCAGCAGCCGCCGGTTTGAAGCTTTCTTT.

This clonotype has a handful of counts. Sequence at one end of the junction differs from germline and may be a read error. V gene TRBV20-1 combines with J gene TRBJ1-1, with a possible D match to TRBD1 (5 bases). CDR3 length: 13 amino acids. Per germline, CDR1 DFQATT and CDR2 SNEGSKA (reference sequence). The CDR3 region is CSAMAGQNTKAFF. For the CDR3, the DNA is TGCAGTGCTATGGCAGGGCAGAACACTAAAGCTTTCTTT.

The rearrangement uses TRBV9 and TRBJ2-7; D may be TRBD2 (6 bases). Trimming shortened V by 4 bases and J by 0 bases, and 14 bases separated the two germline ends. The V gene's germline CDR1 is SGDLS and CDR2 YYNGEE. This CDR3 spans 15 amino acids. CDR3 sequence (DNA): TGTGCCAGCAGCACCGGGACTGGAGGCTCCTACGAGCAGTACTTC. The encoded protein is CASSTGTGGSYEQYF.

This clonotype was counted many times. V and J are TRBV12-3 or TRBV12-4 and TRBJ1-6; the match to TRBD1 covers 8 bases. The CDR3 runs 12 residues. CDR3 nucleotides: TGTGTGCAGGGGGCTGGAAATTCACCCCTCCACTTT. This codes for CVQGAGNSPLHF.

This clonotype has ten or more counts. The chain recombines TRBV20-1 with TRBJ1-2; TRBD1 aligns across 8 bases. The germline V gene encodes CDR1 DFQATT and CDR2 SNEGSKA (reference sequence). Trimming at V came to 4 bases and at J to 4 bases, leaving 8 bases not matched to a gene. The CDR3 extends over 14 amino acids. CDR3 sequence reads: CSATRDRSLYGYTF. CDR3 DNA sequence: TGCAGTGCTACCCGGGACAGGAGCCTCTATGGCTACACCTTC.

This clonotype was observed a few times. A read error may be the cause here, since a much bigger clone is one base away. This rearrangement joins TRBV12-3 or TRBV12-4 to TRBJ2-7; 13 bases match TRBD2. CDR3 length: 15 amino acids. J was trimmed by 6 bases and V by 5 bases; bases with no gene match: 7. This chain's CDR3 is CASSRTSGGDCEQYF. CDR3 coding DNA: TGTGCCAGCAGTCGTACTAGCGGGGGGGACTGCGAGCAGTACTTC.

This clonotype has a count of ten or more. The chain combines TRBV12-3 or TRBV12-4 with TRBJ2-1, with D unresolved. The V gene lost 5 bases and the J gene lost 6 bases, with 14 bases spanning the gap. The CDR3 totals 14 residues. The DNA of the CDR3 is TGTGCCAGCAGTACAGACACCTATCTCAATGAGCAGTTCTTC. Translating it yields CASSTDTYLNEQFF.

This clonotype has a count of ten or more. The chain uses TRBV10-3 and TRBJ1-6; D unclear. Looked up from germline, CDR1 is ENHRY and CDR2 is SYGVKD. This CDR3 has 12 amino acids. V lost 2 bases and J 11 bases, leaving 7 bases between the germline ends. CDR3 DNA sequence: TGTGCCATCAGTGAGGACGGGCCACCCCTCCACTTT. It translates to CAISEDGPPLHF.

This clonotype was recorded a few times. The gene calls are TRBV18 and TRBJ2-5; D remains unclear. The CDR3 is made up of 13 amino acids. V dropped 2 bases and J dropped 5 bases, with 9 bases sitting between them. Germline values: CDR1 KGHSH, CDR2 LQKENI. The CDR3 nucleotides are TGTGCCAGCTCACCAGAACAACAGGAGACCCAGTACTTC. Its protein is CASSPEQQETQYF.

In its sample, this clonotype was seen many times. The rearrangement joins TRBV28 to TRBJ2-7; 12 positions agree with TRBD2. CDR3 length: 15 amino acids. From germline, CDR1 is MDHEN and CDR2 SYDVKM. After removal of 4 bases from V and 3 bases from J, the junction contained 4 bases not matched to a gene. The CDR3 DNA reads as TGTGCCAGCAGTTCTCCGGGACTAGCGGGCTACGAGCAGTACTTC. The encoded protein is CASSSPGLAGYEQYF.

This clonotype occurred many times. The genes are TRBV2 and TRBJ1-1; 7 nucleotides agree with TRBD1. The CDR3 extends over 14 amino acids. The J segment lost 4 bases and the V segment lost 6 bases, leaving 8 bases of the junction unmatched. CDR1 and CDR2 from the germline V gene are SNHLY and FYNNEI. The chain's CDR3 is CASRPTGWGTEAFF. CDR3 coding DNA: TGTGCCAGCAGGCCGACAGGGTGGGGCACTGAAGCTTTCTTT.

This clonotype came up many times. The chain links TRBV18 to TRBJ2-7, with TRBD1 matching over 7 bases. The germline V gene has CDR1 KGHSH and CDR2 LQKENI. The trim removed 3 bases at V and 2 bases at J, leaving 4 bases unmatched. This CDR3 has 14 residues. CDR3 loop: CASSPGTETYEQYF. The CDR3 DNA is TGTGCCAGCTCACCCGGGACAGAGACCTACGAGCAGTACTTC.

The rearrangement uses TRBV15 and TRBJ2-1; D is undetermined. This CDR3 contains 12 residues. Trimming took 4 bases from V and 4 from J, leaving 5 bases between them. Germline CDR1 and CDR2: LNHNV and YYDKDF (reference sequence). The CDR3, as DNA: TGTGCCACCAGCATGGGATACAATGAGCAGTTCTTC. Protein product: CATSMGYNEQFF. Based on the CDR3 plus reference TRBV15 and TRBJ2-1, the full variable domain is DAMVIQNPRYQVTQFGKPVTLSCSQTLNHNVMYWYQQKSSQAPKLLFHYYDKDFNNEADTPDNFQSRRPNTSFCFLDIRSPGLGDTAMYLCATSMGYNEQFFGPGTRLTVL.

The chain combines TRBV20-1 with TRBJ2-5, with D possibly matching TRBD2 (5 bases). Trimming removed 5 bases from V and 2 bases from J, with 12 bases in between. The CDR3 contains 13 residues. CDR1 and CDR2 (germline): DFQATT, SNEGSKA (reference sequence). The CDR3 spells CSAVGRGQETQYF. The CDR3 nucleotides read TGCAGTGCTGTCGGACGGGGACAAGAGACCCAGTACTTC.

The chain recombines TRBV6-1 with TRBJ1-5, with D perhaps TRBD1 (6 bases). Germline CDR1 is MNHNS and CDR2 is SASEGT. V lost 2 bases and J lost 6, with 17 bases in between. The CDR3 sequence is 16 residues long. As DNA, the CDR3 is TGTGCCAGCAGTGAACGTGTCGGGGGCCGGAGTCAGCCCCAGCATTTT. As protein: CASSERVGGRSQPQHF.